This is a list of T cell receptor beta chains from one sample in a study of blood T cell repertoires in COVID-19. The protocol was immunoSEQ multiplex PCR, while the TCRdb copy is restricted to in-frame clones and leaves out a portion. The table records some 200,000 clones, roughly nine tenths of them present only once. The sample taken for sequencing was peripheral blood. Receptor source: a woman aged 50 to 60 with acute or convalescent COVID-19. Each CDR3 is given with its conserved first and last residue. A D gene is named only where the DNA matches it firmly. Clone size is stated in some rows and not others, as once, few, many or a class when expanded.

V: TRBV7-2
D: NA
J: TRBJ2-7
size: NA
DNA: TGTGCCAGCAGCTTAGTAGCCGGCCCCTACGAGCAGTACTTC
CDR3: CASSLVAGPYEQYF

V: TRBV12-3/TRBV12-4
D: NA
J: TRBJ1-2
size: NA
DNA: TGTGCCAGCAGTTTCGAGGGTTACTATGGCTACACCTTC
CDR3: CASSFEGYYGYTF

V: TRBV5-1
D: TRBD2
J: TRBJ2-1
size: NA
DNA: TGCGCCAGCGTTCCCGGGACTAGCGTTTACAATGAGCAGTTCTTC
CDR3: CASVPGTSVYNEQFF

V: TRBV7-2
D: NA
J: TRBJ1-4
size: once
DNA: TGTGCCAGCAGCTTAGTAGCGGACCGGGATGAAAAACTGTTTTTT
CDR3: CASSLVADRDEKLFF

V: TRBV6-5
D: TRBD1
J: TRBJ2-1
size: once
DNA: TGTGCCAGCACTCGCCGGACAGGGGGTAATGAGCAGTTCTTC
CDR3: CASTRRTGGNEQFF

V: TRBV30
D: NA
J: TRBJ2-7
size: NA
DNA: TGTGCCTGGAGAGATATACAGGGTCTCGAGCAGTACTTC
CDR3: CAWRDIQGLEQYF

V: TRBV27
D: NA
J: TRBJ2-7
size: NA
DNA: TGTGCCAGCGGCTTCGGGGAGCAGTACTTC
CDR3: CASGFGEQYF

V: TRBV29-1
D: NA
J: TRBJ2-2
size: NA
DNA: TGCAGCGTCCTGACAGACGCGAACACCGGGGAGCTGTTTTTT
CDR3: CSVLTDANTGELFF

V: TRBV11-2
D: NA
J: TRBJ1-2
size: NA
DNA: TGTGCCAGCAGCTTATTGGGAGAGTATGGCTACACCTTC
CDR3: CASSLLGEYGYTF

V: TRBV2
D: TRBD1
J: TRBJ1-1
size: NA
DNA: TGTGCCAGCAACGAGGACAGGGGAGGGACTGAAGCTTTCTTT
CDR3: CASNEDRGGTEAFF

V: TRBV6-5
D: TRBD1
J: TRBJ2-7
size: NA
DNA: TGTGCCAGCAGGGACAGGGACTACGAGCAGTACTTC
CDR3: CASRDRDYEQYF

V: TRBV6-2/TRBV6-3
D: TRBD2
J: TRBJ2-5
size: NA
DNA: TGTGCCAGCAGTTTGGCGGGAGCGGAGACCCAGTACTTC
CDR3: CASSLAGAETQYF

V: TRBV30
D: TRBD2
J: TRBJ2-3
size: NA
DNA: TGTGCCTGGAGTGTACTAGCGGGAGGCCCTTATACAGATACGCAGTATTTT
CDR3: CAWSVLAGGPYTDTQYF

V: TRBV12-5
D: TRBD2
J: TRBJ2-2
size: NA
DNA: TGTGCTAGTGGTTTGGTATTAACTAGCGCGACGAACACCGGGGAGCTGTTTTTT
CDR3: CASGLVLTSATNTGELFF

V: TRBV6-5
D: TRBD1
J: TRBJ1-2
size: NA
DNA: TGTGCCAGCTTAAACAGGGGGCTGGGTAACTATGGCTACACCTTC
CDR3: CASLNRGLGNYGYTF

V: TRBV24-1
D: TRBD1
J: TRBJ1-2
size: NA
DNA: TGTGCCACCAGCGGCGGACAGGGAAAAAACTATGGCTACACCTTC
CDR3: CATSGGQGKNYGYTF

V: TRBV2
D: TRBD1
J: TRBJ1-2
size: NA
DNA: TGTGCCAGCACTCGACAGGGGGGGTATGGCTACACCTTC
CDR3: CASTRQGGYGYTF

V: TRBV24-1
D: NA
J: TRBJ1-4
size: NA
DNA: TGTGCCACCAGTGGCAGGTGGAATGAAAAACTGTTTTTT
CDR3: CATSGRWNEKLFF

V: TRBV7-3
D: NA
J: TRBJ2-1
size: once
DNA: TGTGCCAGCAGCTTACAGGCGACCTACAATGAGCAGTTCTTC
CDR3: CASSLQATYNEQFF

V: TRBV14
D: TRBD1
J: TRBJ2-7
size: NA
DNA: TGTGCCAGCAGCGATTGGGACAGGTCGCCCTCCTACGAGCAGTACTTC
CDR3: CASSDWDRSPSYEQYF

V: TRBV6-5
D: NA
J: TRBJ2-3
size: NA
DNA: TGTGCCAGCAGCCTCCAGAATGAGGCAGATACGCAGTATTTT
CDR3: CASSLQNEADTQYF

V: TRBV10-3
D: NA
J: TRBJ2-7
size: NA
DNA: TGTGCCATCAGTGTTATTAGCGAAAGTCCGGGAGAGCAGTACTTC
CDR3: CAISVISESPGEQYF

V: TRBV5-4
D: NA
J: TRBJ1-4
size: NA
DNA: TGTGCCACACAAGAGGGTAATGAAAAACTGTTTTTT
CDR3: CATQEGNEKLFF

V: TRBV7-9
D: NA
J: TRBJ1-2
size: once
DNA: TGTGCCAGCAGCTTAGCGGGAGTCGGCTATGGCTACACCTTC
CDR3: CASSLAGVGYGYTF

V: TRBV5-1
D: TRBD1
J: TRBJ1-2
size: NA
DNA: TGCGCCAGCAGCTTGGTAACCGGGACAGGGATTAACTATGGCTACACCTTC
CDR3: CASSLVTGTGINYGYTF

V: TRBV19
D: NA
J: TRBJ1-4
size: NA
DNA: TGTGCCAGTAGTTCAGGAGCGGTTAATGAAAAACTGTTTTTT
CDR3: CASSSGAVNEKLFF

V: TRBV19
D: TRBD2
J: TRBJ2-1
size: NA
DNA: TGTGCCAGTAGGCATAGCGGGAGCCCCTACAATGAGCAGTTCTTC
CDR3: CASRHSGSPYNEQFF

V: TRBV6-6
D: NA
J: TRBJ2-1
size: NA
DNA: TGTGCCAGTAGTCCGGGGGACGGTGAGCAGTTCTTC
CDR3: CASSPGDGEQFF

V: TRBV27
D: NA
J: TRBJ2-1
size: NA
DNA: TGTGCCAGCAGTTCCTTGGTTTGGCATGAGCAGTTCTTC
CDR3: CASSSLVWHEQFF

V: TRBV5-4
D: NA
J: TRBJ1-2
size: NA
DNA: TGTGCCAGCAGCTTGAGAGGCGGCTATGGCTACACCTTC
CDR3: CASSLRGGYGYTF

V: TRBV5-1
D: TRBD2
J: TRBJ2-3
size: NA
DNA: TGCGCCAGCAGGCTGGGACTAGCGGGAGTCTCGACAGATACGCAGTATTTT
CDR3: CASRLGLAGVSTDTQYF